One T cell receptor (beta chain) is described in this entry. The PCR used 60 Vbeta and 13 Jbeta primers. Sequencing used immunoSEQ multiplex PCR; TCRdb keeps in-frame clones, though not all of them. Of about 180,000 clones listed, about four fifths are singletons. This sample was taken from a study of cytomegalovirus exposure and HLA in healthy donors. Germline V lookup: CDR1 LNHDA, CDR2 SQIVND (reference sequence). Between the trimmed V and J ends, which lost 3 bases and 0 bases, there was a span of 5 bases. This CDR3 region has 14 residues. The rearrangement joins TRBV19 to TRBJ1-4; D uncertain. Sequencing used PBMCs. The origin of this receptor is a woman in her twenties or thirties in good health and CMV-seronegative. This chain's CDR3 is CASSIYATNEKLFF. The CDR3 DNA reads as TGTGCCAGTAGTATTTATGCAACTAATGAAAAACTGTTTTTT.